One sample yielded the 29 T cell receptor beta chains listed below, sequenced in a study of T cell responses to AZD1222 COVID-19 vaccine. The method was immunoSEQ multiplex PCR; TCRdb's version includes in-frame clones alone and lacks a portion of them. The data contain over 100,000 clones, approximately 88% of them singletons. The material sequenced was peripheral blood, taken on day 0 of AZD1222 vaccination. Receptors were obtained from an adult in good health.

A single count supports this clone. The chain links TRBV29-1 to TRBJ1-1; D is possibly TRBD1 (5 bases). The germline CDR1 and CDR2 sequences are SQVTM and ANQGSEA. This CDR3 is 16 amino acids long. The V gene lost 4 bases and the J gene lost 0 bases, with 18 bases spanning the gap. In nucleotides, the CDR3 is TGCAGCGTTGTTCGGGGCCTCCCCCCAGTGAACACTGAAGCTTTCTTT. Translated: CSVVRGLPPVNTEAFF.

The chain joins TRBV13 to TRBJ2-3; 10 nucleotides match TRBD2. The CDR3 totals 14 residues. After removal of 3 bases from V and 5 bases from J, the junction contained 2 bases not matched to a gene. The germline CDR1 and CDR2 sequences are PRHDT and FYEKMQ (reference sequence). CDR3 coding DNA: TGTGCCAGCAGCTTTGGACTAGCGGTAGATACGCAGTATTTT. Its protein is CASSFGLAVDTQYF. Complete variable domain (other parts from reference TRBV13 and TRBJ2-3): AAGVIQSPRHLIKEKRETATLKCYPIPRHDTVYWYQQGPGQDPQFLISFYEKMQSDKGSIPDRFSAQQFSDYHSELNMSSLELGDSALYFCASSFGLAVDTQYFGPGTRLTVL.

The rearrangement uses TRBV27 and TRBJ1-1; 7 nucleotides match TRBD1. Trimming took 5 bases from V and 7 from J; bases not matched to a gene: 13. Germline V CDR1 and CDR2: MNHEY, SMNVEV (reference sequence). The CDR3 is 15 amino acids. The chain's CDR3 is CASSHTGERWGEAFF. The CDR3 region has the DNA TGTGCCAGCAGTCATACAGGGGAGCGCTGGGGTGAAGCTTTCTTT.

Turning to this clone: Other DNA sequences within the sample encode an identical CDR3. The chain carries TRBV2 and TRBJ1-2, with 9 nucleotides matching TRBD1. The germline V gene encodes CDR1 SNHLY and CDR2 FYNNEI. The CDR3 spans 12 residues. V lost 6 bases and J lost 7; bases outside the gene matches: 3. CDR3 in amino acids: CASRTGGGGYTF. The CDR3 DNA follows: TGTGCCAGCAGGACAGGGGGTGGTGGCTACACCTTC.

The chain is built from TRBV10-3 and TRBJ1-4, with 8 bases lining up with TRBD1. Germline CDR1 ENHRY, CDR2 SYGVKD. J was trimmed by 8 bases and V by 6 bases; bases with no gene match: 8. This CDR3 comprises 14 residues. CDR3 residues: CAISTGQGGEKLFF. Written as DNA, the CDR3 is TGTGCCATCAGCACCGGACAGGGTGGGGAAAAACTGTTTTTT.

This clone was counted between two and nine times. The chain couples TRBV19 to TRBJ2-6; TRBD1 aligns across 8 bases. J was trimmed by 1 base and V by 5 bases; bases with no gene match: 4. The CDR3 runs to 16 residues. CDR1 LNHDA and CDR2 SQIVND come from the germline V gene (reference sequence). CDR3: CASSLDRGSGANVLTF. CDR3 bases: TGTGCCAGTAGTCTCGACAGGGGTTCTGGGGCCAACGTCCTGACTTTC.

V usage is TRBV15 and J usage is TRBJ1-6, with D perhaps TRBD1 (5 bases). This CDR3 is built from 16 residues. Looked up from germline, CDR1 is LNHNV and CDR2 is YYDKDF (reference sequence). Trimming stripped 1 base from V and 7 bases from J, with 14 bases between. This CDR3 is CATSRAGWGENSPLHF. As DNA, the CDR3 is TGTGCCACCAGCAGAGCGGGGTGGGGGGAGAATTCACCCCTCCACTTT.

The chain combines TRBV18 with TRBJ1-5; D unclear. Germline loops: CDR1 KGHSH, CDR2 LQKENI. V was shortened by 0 bases and J by 4 bases, with 7 bases between the two germline ends. The CDR3 is 14 amino acids. The CDR3 coding sequence is TGTGCCAGCTCACCACCCGTGAGAAATCAGCCCCAGCATTTT. It encodes CASSPPVRNQPQHF. The full variable domain, in which reference TRBV18 and TRBJ1-5 provide the parts outside the CDR3, is NAGVMQNPRHLVRRRGQEARLRCSPMKGHSHVYWYRQLPEEGLKFMVYLQKENIIDESGMPKERFSAEFPKEGPSILRIQQVVRGDSAAYFCASSPPVRNQPQHFGDGTRLSIL.

This clone was seen once. The chain employs TRBV10-3 and TRBJ2-7; D may be TRBD2 (5 bases). Per germline, CDR1 ENHRY and CDR2 SYGVKD. The CDR3 length is 17 residues. V was trimmed by 4 bases and J by 3 bases, leaving 22 bases between them. The CDR3 region has the DNA TGTGCCATCAGTGGACCTACCGGGATCAAAACTCTCTACGAGCAGTACTTC. As protein: CAISGPTGIKTLYEQYF.

The sample holds one count of this clone. Here the CDR3 reads CASSLIHYPNTGELFF. The CDR3 DNA follows: TGTGCCAGCAGCTTAATACACTACCCGAACACCGGGGAGCTGTTTTTT. The chain is built from TRBV7-3 and TRBJ2-2, with D unclear. The CDR3 is 16 residues long. CDR1 is SGHTA, CDR2 FQGTGA, per germline. V was shortened by 1 base and J by 0 bases, with 9 bases between the two germline ends.

The V call is TRBV5-4, the J call TRBJ1-2; no clear D. The CDR3 loop spans 12 amino acids. Trimming removed 4 bases from V and 3 bases from J, with 7 bases in between. Germline V CDR1 and CDR2: SGHNT, YYREEE (reference sequence). For the CDR3, the DNA is TGTGCCAGCAGCGTCGCCTACTATGGCTACACCTTC. Residues: CASSVAYYGYTF. Complete variable domain (other parts from reference TRBV5-4 and TRBJ1-2): ETGVTQSPTHLIKTRGQQVTLRCSSQSGHNTVSWYQQALGQGPQFIFQYYREEENGRGNFPPRFSGLQFPNYSSELNVNALELDDSALYLCASSVAYYGYTFGSGTRLTVV.

The J gene is TRBJ1-6, the V gene TRBV7-2, with 8 positions matching TRBD1. Germline assignment: CDR1 SGHTA and CDR2 FQGNSA. The length of the CDR3 is 17 residues. Unmatched junction bases numbered 13, after V lost 5 bases and J lost 7 bases. This CDR3 is CASSPPGRDRPNSPLHF. CDR3 in DNA: TGTGCCAGCAGCCCCCCGGGAAGGGACAGGCCCAATTCACCCCTCCACTTT.

This clone was counted once. The chain links TRBV6-1 to TRBJ2-7; 8 bases are a match to TRBD1. The CDR3 totals 15 residues. Germline CDR1 is MNHNS and CDR2 is SASEGT. The V gene end was trimmed by 3 bases and the J gene end by 4 bases; junction bases not matched to a gene: 8. CDR3 DNA: TGTGCCAGCAGTGACAGGGGGCGCATGGGATACGAGCAGTACTTC. Protein: CASSDRGRMGYEQYF.

The chain couples TRBV4-3 to TRBJ2-7, with D perhaps TRBD1 (6 bases). Germline assignment: CDR1 LGHNA and CDR2 YSLEER. The CDR3 extends over 16 amino acids. With 4 bases removed from V and 0 bases from J, the gap between germline ends came to 16 bases. The CDR3 DNA is TGCGCCAGCAGCCGGGATTGGACAGCAAACTCCTACGAGCAGTACTTC. Residues: CASSRDWTANSYEQYF.

A remark on this clone: The conserved closing phenylalanine or tryptophan is absent in this CDR3, likely reflecting a read error. It is unclear where the CDR3 begins or ends on the DNA, so no DNA is shown, and the CDR3 is as TCRdb lists it. This chain links TRBV3-1 (or the pseudogene TRBV3-2) with TRBJ1-3; TRBD1, the D gene given by the table, was not confirmed from the DNA. The CDR3 is 9 amino acids in total, end residues counted. Germline V gives CDR1 LGHDT, CDR2 YNNKEL (reference sequence). The CDR3 loop reads CASSAHRGV.

This chain links TRBV5-4 with TRBJ1-1, with TRBD1 identical over 8 bases. Trimming cost V 0 bases and J 4 bases; bases outside gene matches: 5. Germline CDR1 SGHNT, CDR2 YYREEE (reference sequence). This CDR3 spans 15 amino acids. The CDR3 spells CASSLGQGRFTEAFF. The CDR3 DNA sequence: TGTGCCAGCAGCTTGGGACAGGGGAGGTTCACTGAAGCTTTCTTT.

The chain combines TRBV18 with TRBJ1-2; 10 nucleotides match TRBD1. Unmatched junction bases numbered 7, after V lost 3 bases and J lost 3 bases. Germline CDR1 KGHSH, CDR2 LQKENI. The CDR3 is 16 amino acids. The CDR3 DNA reads as TGTGCCAGCTCACCTCAACCGGGACAGGGGTACTATGGCTACACCTTC. Protein: CASSPQPGQGYYGYTF.

The V call is TRBV9, the J call TRBJ1-6; D uncertain. Trimming removed 3 bases at V and 8 bases at J, with 9 bases between. The CDR3 spans 13 residues. CDR1 and CDR2 (germline): SGDLS, YYNGEE. The CDR3 nucleotides read TGTGCCAGCAGCGAATGGATTGATTCACCCCTCCACTTT. Protein product: CASSEWIDSPLHF.

J is TRBJ1-4 and V is TRBV28; D gene uncertain. Trimming cost V 7 bases and J 2 bases, with 11 bases left between them. Germline CDR1 and CDR2: MDHEN and SYDVKM. This CDR3 has 14 amino acids. The CDR3 DNA sequence: TGTGCCAGCACCGTGGGGAGTACTAATGAAAAACTGTTTTTT. Encoded protein: CASTVGSTNEKLFF.

J is TRBJ1-2 and V is TRBV19, with 7 bases fitting TRBD1. Germline V gene lookup returns CDR1 LNHDA and CDR2 SQIVND (reference sequence). The CDR3 length is 13 residues. The trim removed 5 bases at V and 5 bases at J, leaving 5 bases unmatched. The CDR3: CASSLQGTYGYTF. The DNA for the CDR3 is TGTGCCAGTAGTCTACAGGGGACGTATGGCTACACCTTC. The variable domain in full, with the rest retrieved from reference TRBV19 and TRBJ1-2, is DGGITQSPKYLFRKEGQNVTLSCEQNLNHDAMYWYRQDPGQGLRLIYYSQIVNDFQKGDIAEGYSVSREKKESFPLTVTSAQKNPTAFYLCASSLQGTYGYTFGSGTRLTVV.

The V gene is TRBV5-6, the J gene TRBJ1-5; D is undetermined. V was shortened by 5 bases and J by 1 base, with 10 bases between the two germline ends. CDR3 length equals 14 residues. Germline CDR1 and CDR2: SGHDT and YYEEEE. This CDR3 is CASRALGSNQPQHF. The CDR3 DNA reads TGTGCCAGCAGGGCCCTGGGAAGCAATCAGCCCCAGCATTTT.

The V and J genes are TRBV28 and TRBJ2-5; D unresolved. Germline CDR1 reads MDHEN; CDR2 reads SYDVKM. The V and J ends lost 1 base and 1 base respectively, with 16 bases between them. This CDR3 is 17 amino acids long. Here the CDR3 DNA reads TGTGCCAGCAGTTTATTGACCGCCCCCGACGTCCAAGAGACCCAGTACTTC. Translating gives CASSLLTAPDVQETQYF.

V is TRBV5-1 and J is TRBJ1-2; D is ambiguous. Germline CDR1 and CDR2: SGHRS and YFSETQ. The CDR3 is made up of 13 amino acids. Between the trimmed V and J ends, which lost 1 base and 8 bases, there was a span of 12 bases. CDR3 amino acids: CASSLSSGQGYTF. The CDR3 nucleotides read TGCGCCAGCAGCTTGAGCTCCGGGCAAGGCTACACCTTC.

The chain carries TRBV10-1 and TRBJ2-1; the D is unclear. The ends were cut back, 9 bases at V and 0 bases at J, with 9 bases in the middle. The CDR3 is 13 amino acids. CDR1 is WNHNN and CDR2 is SYGVQD in the germline V gene (reference sequence). The CDR3 DNA reads as TGCGCCAGGACGACTCGCTCCTACAATGAGCAGTTCTTC. Its translation is CARTTRSYNEQFF.

The rearrangement joins TRBV7-2 to TRBJ2-1; D gene ambiguous. V dropped 6 bases and J dropped 2 bases, with 8 bases sitting between them. Germline loops: CDR1 SGHTA, CDR2 FQGNSA. This CDR3 is built from 13 residues. The CDR3 DNA sequence: TGTGCCAGCAGTTATAGGGCCTACAATGAGCAGTTCTTC. It translates to CASSYRAYNEQFF.

The chain uses TRBV4-1 and TRBJ2-1; D not resolved. From germline, CDR1 is MGHRA and CDR2 YSYEKL. Trimming took off 0 bases at V and 5 bases at J, with 8 bases between the two ends. This CDR3 is built from 14 residues. The chain's CDR3 is CASSQEAGDNEQFF. CDR3 nucleotides: TGCGCCAGCAGCCAAGAGGCAGGAGACAATGAGCAGTTCTTC.

V is TRBV6-2 or TRBV6-3 and J is TRBJ2-7; D remains ambiguous. Trimming stripped 0 bases from V and 2 bases from J, with 8 bases between. The germline V gene encodes CDR1 MNHEY and CDR2 SVGEGT. The CDR3 loop spans 14 amino acids. CDR3 region: CASSYSAETYEQYF. CDR3 coding DNA: TGTGCCAGCAGTTACTCGGCGGAAACCTACGAGCAGTACTTC.

The rearrangement uses TRBV2 and TRBJ1-6; D is unclear. V lost 3 bases to trimming and J lost 0 bases, with 6 bases between them. The CDR3 length is 15 residues. The germline V gene has CDR1 SNHLY and CDR2 FYNNEI. The CDR3 reads CASSDKSSYNSPLHF. The CDR3 DNA is TGTGCCAGCAGTGATAAAAGCTCCTATAATTCACCCCTCCACTTT.

This chain connects TRBV4-1 to TRBJ2-7; 14 bases map to TRBD2. The junction had 7 bases not matched to a gene; V was cut back by 5 bases and J by 7 bases. The length of the CDR3 is 15 residues. CDR1 and CDR2 from the germline V gene are MGHRA and YSYEKL. CDR3 coding DNA: TGCGCCAGCAGCAACCCGGGACTAGCGGGAGCGGAGCAGTACTTC. Translation: CASSNPGLAGAEQYF.